The 20 T cell receptor beta chains reported below all come from one sample, sequenced in a study of blood T cell repertoires in COVID-19. The table came from immunoSEQ multiplex PCR; TCRdb's copy has only in-frame clones and leaves some out. This sample has 540,000 or so clones, with around 90% found just once. Sequencing input: peripheral blood. The receptors originated from a woman aged 45-65 years with COVID-19, enrolled during active disease.

This chain connects TRBV10-3 to TRBJ1-1; a weak D match, TRBD1 (5 bases). The V end was cut by 7 bases, the J end by 2 bases, with 14 bases between. The CDR3 loop spans 14 amino acids. Germline CDR1 ENHRY, CDR2 SYGVKD. In nucleotides, the CDR3 is TGTGCCATCAAGGGGTTTGGGCCTAACACTGAAGCTTTCTTT. It specifies CAIKGFGPNTEAFF.

V gene TRBV3-1 (or the pseudogene TRBV3-2) combines with J gene TRBJ1-4; D is perhaps TRBD1 (5 bases). Germline V CDR1 and CDR2: LGHDT, YNNKEL (reference sequence). V lost 1 base to trimming and J lost 0 bases, with 9 bases between them. The CDR3 runs to 16 residues. CDR3 region: CASSQGQISTNEKLFF. The CDR3 DNA reads as TGTGCCAGCAGCCAAGGACAGATTTCAACTAATGAAAAACTGTTTTTT.

The rearrangement uses TRBV5-6 and TRBJ1-2; 8 bases are shared with TRBD1. This CDR3 has 12 residues. V dropped 4 bases and J dropped 8; count of bases not matched to a gene: 4. Germline CDR1 reads SGHDT; CDR2 reads YYEEEE. The CDR3: CASSGQGLGYTF. DNA of the CDR3: TGTGCCAGCAGCGGACAGGGACTAGGCTACACCTTC.

J is TRBJ1-6 and V is TRBV5-5; D may be TRBD1 (6 bases). This CDR3 region has 16 residues. The V end was cut by 1 base, the J end by 2 bases, with 10 bases between. CDR1 and CDR2 from the germline V gene are SGHKS and YYEKEE (reference sequence). The CDR3 DNA reads TGTGCCAGCAGCTTGACAGGGAGCACCTATAATTCACCCCTCCACTTT. Protein sequence: CASSLTGSTYNSPLHF.

The genes are TRBV6-5 and TRBJ2-5, with 8 nucleotides matching TRBD2. The germline V gene encodes CDR1 MNHEY and CDR2 SVGAGI. The CDR3 is 16 residues long. J gave up 5 bases and V 0 bases, and 8 bases lay outside the gene matches. The CDR3 DNA is TGTGCCAGCAGTTACTCCCACCGGGGGGGCGAGGAGACCCAGTACTTC. Its translation is CASSYSHRGGEETQYF.

V is TRBV9 and J is TRBJ1-5; the match to TRBD1 covers 8 bases. CDR3 length: 13 residues. J was trimmed by 5 bases and V by 2 bases; bases with no gene match: 0. Germline lookup yields CDR1 SGDLS and CDR2 YYNGEE. The CDR3 DNA sequence: TGTGCCAGCAGCGTGACAGGGGATCAGCCCCAGCATTTT. Translation gives CASSVTGDQPQHF.

The chain recombines TRBV30 with TRBJ1-5, with D perhaps matching TRBD1 (6 bases). The V gene's germline CDR1 is GTSNPN and CDR2 SVGIG (reference sequence). Trimming took off 1 base at V and 3 bases at J, with 19 bases between the two ends. This CDR3 spans 17 amino acids. The CDR3 protein is CAWSGGMIRDNNQPQHF. Here the CDR3 DNA reads TGTGCCTGGAGTGGGGGGATGATCCGGGACAACAATCAGCCCCAGCATTTT.

V usage is TRBV27 and J usage is TRBJ2-3, with 13 bases lining up with TRBD2. The CDR3 has 18 amino acids. With 5 bases clipped from V and 5 bases from J, the junction kept 13 bases outside the gene matches. CDR1 and CDR2 from the germline V gene are MNHEY and SMNVEV (reference sequence). CDR3 amino acids: CASSPFGGLAGQGDTQYF. The CDR3 DNA follows: TGTGCCAGCAGTCCCTTTGGGGGACTAGCGGGGCAGGGAGATACGCAGTATTTT.

V and J are TRBV11-2 and TRBJ2-7; 8 positions match TRBD1. Looked up from germline, CDR1 is SGHAT and CDR2 is FQNNGV. The CDR3 is made up of 14 amino acids. With 5 bases clipped from V and 3 bases from J, the junction kept 6 bases outside the gene matches. The CDR3 here is CASSAGQGLYEQYF. CDR3 coding DNA: TGTGCCAGCAGCGCAGGACAGGGCCTCTACGAGCAGTACTTC.

V is TRBV24-1 and J is TRBJ1-5, with D unclear. The V and J ends lost 0 bases and 1 base respectively, with 3 bases between them. Germline CDR1 is KGHDR and CDR2 is SFDVKD. CDR3 length: 14 residues. In DNA form, the CDR3 reads TGTGCCACCAGTGATTTGCTCAGCAATCAGCCCCAGCATTTT. It encodes CATSDLLSNQPQHF.

The chain combines TRBV7-9 with TRBJ1-5, with no clear D. The V gene lost 5 bases and the J gene lost 4 bases, with 9 bases spanning the gap. The CDR3 sequence is 13 residues long. Per the germline V gene, CDR1 is SEHNR and CDR2 is FQNEAQ (reference sequence). The CDR3 protein is CASSPIQNQPQHF. The CDR3 DNA reads as TGTGCCAGCAGCCCCATACAGAATCAGCCCCAGCATTTT.

The V and J genes are TRBV3-1 (or the pseudogene TRBV3-2) and TRBJ1-3, with D unresolved. This CDR3 spans 14 amino acids. The germline V and J ends were trimmed by 1 base and 2 bases, with 6 bases remaining between them. Germline loops: CDR1 LGHDT, CDR2 YNNKEL (reference sequence). The CDR3 is CASSQGHTGNTIYF. CDR3 coding DNA: TGTGCCAGCAGCCAAGGACATACTGGAAACACCATATATTTT.

This clone was observed a single time. The rearrangement links TRBV6-5 to TRBJ1-1; D unclear. V dropped 7 bases and J dropped 6 bases, with 18 bases sitting between them. CDR1 and CDR2 from the germline V gene are MNHEY and SVGAGI. The CDR3 loop spans 14 amino acids. CDR3 amino acids: CASTEKEDAPEAFF. The CDR3 DNA reads TGTGCCAGCACCGAAAAGGAGGACGCGCCTGAAGCTTTCTTT.

The genes are TRBV2 and TRBJ1-1; 8 nucleotides match TRBD1. The V and J ends lost 5 bases and 4 bases, in that order; junction bases with no gene match: 6. Germline loops: CDR1 SNHLY, CDR2 FYNNEI. The CDR3 has 14 residues. This CDR3 reads CASSNTGGITEAFF. In DNA, the CDR3 is TGTGCCAGCAGTAATACAGGGGGTATCACTGAAGCTTTCTTT.

This clone was found a few times. The J gene is TRBJ1-1, the V gene TRBV30; a possible D gene is TRBD1 (6 bases). The germline V and J ends were trimmed by 3 bases and 5 bases, with 16 bases remaining between them. Looked up from germline, CDR1 is GTSNPN and CDR2 is SVGIG (reference sequence). The CDR3 spans 14 residues. CDR3 in amino acids: CAWRGRTGITEAFF. CDR3 bases: TGTGCCTGGAGGGGCCGAACAGGGATTACTGAAGCTTTCTTT.

A remark on this clone: Distinct nucleotide sequences in the sample also encode this CDR3. The chain is built from TRBV5-1 and TRBJ2-7; possible D gene TRBD2, 7 bases. The CDR3 extends over 12 amino acids. The germline V gene encodes CDR1 SGHRS and CDR2 YFSETQ. V was trimmed by 2 bases and J by 5 bases, leaving 8 bases between them. The CDR3 DNA reads as TGCGCCAGCAGCTTAGGGGGGGACGAGCAGTACTTC. The encoded protein is CASSLGGDEQYF.

This clone was seen once. The sample has other DNA sequences that encode this CDR3 too. The chain recombines TRBV11-2 with TRBJ2-3; TRBD1 is a possible D gene (5 bases). CDR3 length equals 12 residues. The V gene lost 5 bases and the J gene lost 6 bases, with 9 bases spanning the gap. In germline, CDR1 is SGHAT, CDR2 FQNNGV. CDR3 amino acids: CASSPGADTQYF. The CDR3 nucleotides are TGTGCCAGCAGCCCTGGGGCGGATACGCAGTATTTT.

The chain combines TRBV30 with TRBJ2-7; possibly TRBD2 for D (7 bases). Between the trimmed V and J ends, which lost 2 bases and 3 bases, there was a span of 11 bases. Germline CDR1 GTSNPN, CDR2 SVGIG (reference sequence). This CDR3 region has 13 residues. The CDR3 DNA reads as TGTGCCTGGAGTCCGGGGGGCCACTACGAGCAGTACTTC. As protein: CAWSPGGHYEQYF.

This clone was detected only a few times. The rearrangement links TRBV16 to TRBJ1-1; TRBD1 agrees at 7 bases. CDR1 is KGHSY, CDR2 FQNENV, per germline. The junction had 5 bases not matched to a gene; V was cut back by 4 bases and J by 6 bases. CDR3 length equals 13 residues. The CDR3 DNA sequence: TGTGCCAGCAGCCTCAGGGGGGACGCTGAAGCTTTCTTT. The encoded protein is CASSLRGDAEAFF.

The rearrangement links TRBV28 to TRBJ2-1; D not resolved. Germline-derived CDR1 and CDR2 are MDHEN and SYDVKM. The V gene lost 7 bases and the J gene lost 8 bases, with 12 bases spanning the gap. CDR3 length: 12 residues. The CDR3 region has the DNA TGTGCCAGCAACAGAGAGAGAGATGAGCAGTTCTTC. It specifies CASNRERDEQFF.